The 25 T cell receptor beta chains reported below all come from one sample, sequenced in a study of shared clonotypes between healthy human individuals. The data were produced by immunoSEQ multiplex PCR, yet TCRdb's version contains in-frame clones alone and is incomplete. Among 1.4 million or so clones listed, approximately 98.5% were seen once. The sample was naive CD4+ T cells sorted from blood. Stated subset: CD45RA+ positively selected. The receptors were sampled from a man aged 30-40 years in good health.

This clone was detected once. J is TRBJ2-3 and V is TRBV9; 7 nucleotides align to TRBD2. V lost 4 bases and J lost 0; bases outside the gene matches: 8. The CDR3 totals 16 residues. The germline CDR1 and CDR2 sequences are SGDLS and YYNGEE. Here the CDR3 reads CASSILSSGSTDTQYF. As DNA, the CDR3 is TGTGCCAGCAGCATCCTATCTAGCGGAAGCACAGATACGCAGTATTTT.

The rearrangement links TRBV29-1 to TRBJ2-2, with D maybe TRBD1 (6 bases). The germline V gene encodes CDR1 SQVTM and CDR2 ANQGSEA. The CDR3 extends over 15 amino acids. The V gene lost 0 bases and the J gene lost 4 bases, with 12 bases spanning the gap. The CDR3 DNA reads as TGCAGCGTTGAAGACAGGGGCAGGGGCACCGGGGAGCTGTTTTTT. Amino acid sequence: CSVEDRGRGTGELFF.

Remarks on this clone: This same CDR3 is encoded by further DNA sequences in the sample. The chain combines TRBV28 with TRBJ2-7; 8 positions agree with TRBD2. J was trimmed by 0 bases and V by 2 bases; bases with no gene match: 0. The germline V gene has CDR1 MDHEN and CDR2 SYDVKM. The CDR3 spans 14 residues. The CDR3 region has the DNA TGTGCCAGCAGTTTAAGCGGGAGCTCCTACGAGCAGTACTTC. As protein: CASSLSGSSYEQYF.

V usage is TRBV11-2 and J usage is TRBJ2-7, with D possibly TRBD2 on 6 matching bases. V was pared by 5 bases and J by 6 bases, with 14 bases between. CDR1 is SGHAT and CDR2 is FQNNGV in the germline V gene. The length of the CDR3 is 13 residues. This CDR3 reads CASSGGVRGEQYF. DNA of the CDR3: TGTGCCAGCAGCGGCGGGGTGCGCGGCGAGCAGTACTTC.

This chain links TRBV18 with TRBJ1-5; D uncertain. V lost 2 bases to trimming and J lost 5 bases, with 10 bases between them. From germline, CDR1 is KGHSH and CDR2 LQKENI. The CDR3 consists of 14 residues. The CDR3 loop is CASSPVGYDQPQHF. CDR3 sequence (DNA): TGTGCCAGCTCACCAGTAGGGTACGATCAGCCCCAGCATTTT.

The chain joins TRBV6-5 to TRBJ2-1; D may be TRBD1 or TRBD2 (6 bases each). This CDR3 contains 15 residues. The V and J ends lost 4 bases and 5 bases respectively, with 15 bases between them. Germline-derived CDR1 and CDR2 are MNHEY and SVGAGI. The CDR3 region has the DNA TGTGCCAGCAGTTTAAGACAGGCGGGGAACAATGAGCAGTTCTTC. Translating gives CASSLRQAGNNEQFF.

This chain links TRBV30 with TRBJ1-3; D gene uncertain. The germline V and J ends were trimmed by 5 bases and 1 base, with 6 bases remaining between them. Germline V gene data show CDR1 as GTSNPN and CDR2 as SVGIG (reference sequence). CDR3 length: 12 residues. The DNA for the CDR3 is TGTGCCTGGGGAAATTCTGGAAACACCATATATTTT. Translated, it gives CAWGNSGNTIYF.

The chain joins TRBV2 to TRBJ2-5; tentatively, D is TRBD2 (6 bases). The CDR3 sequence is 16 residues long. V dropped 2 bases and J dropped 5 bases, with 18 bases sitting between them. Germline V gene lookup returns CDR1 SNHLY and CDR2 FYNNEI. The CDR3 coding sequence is TGTGCCAGCAGTGAACTGGTGTGGGGGGTGTCGGAGACCCAGTACTTC. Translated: CASSELVWGVSETQYF.

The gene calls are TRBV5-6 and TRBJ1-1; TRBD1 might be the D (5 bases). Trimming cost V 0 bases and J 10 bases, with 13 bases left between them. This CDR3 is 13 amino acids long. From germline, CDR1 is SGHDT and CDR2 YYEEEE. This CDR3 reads CASSLAAGTGAFF. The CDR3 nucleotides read TGTGCCAGCAGCTTGGCGGCAGGAACAGGAGCTTTCTTT.

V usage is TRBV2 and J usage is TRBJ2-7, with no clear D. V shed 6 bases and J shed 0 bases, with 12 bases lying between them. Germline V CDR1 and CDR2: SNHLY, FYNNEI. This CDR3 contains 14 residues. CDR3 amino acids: CASREKYLSYEQYF. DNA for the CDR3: TGTGCCAGCAGGGAAAAGTACCTCTCCTACGAGCAGTACTTC. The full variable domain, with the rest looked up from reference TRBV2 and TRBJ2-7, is EPEVTQTPSHQVTQMGQEVILRCVPISNHLYFYWYRQILGQKVEFLVSFYNNEISEKSEIFDDQFSVERPDGSNFTLKIRSTKLEDSAMYFCASREKYLSYEQYFGPGTRLTVT.

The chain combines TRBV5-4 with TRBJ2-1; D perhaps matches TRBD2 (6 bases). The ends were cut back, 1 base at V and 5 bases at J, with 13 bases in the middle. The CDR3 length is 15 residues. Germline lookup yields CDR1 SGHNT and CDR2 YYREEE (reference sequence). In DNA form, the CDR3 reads TGTGCCAGCAGCTTGACTAGCTATACTAACAATGAGCAGTTCTTC. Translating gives CASSLTSYTNNEQFF.

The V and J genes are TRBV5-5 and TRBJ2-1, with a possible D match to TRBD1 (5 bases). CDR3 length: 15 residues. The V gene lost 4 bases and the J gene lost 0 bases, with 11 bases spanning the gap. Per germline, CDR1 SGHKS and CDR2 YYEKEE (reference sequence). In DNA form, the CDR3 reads TGTGCCAGCAGCCCCCGACAGAGCTCCTACAATGAGCAGTTCTTC. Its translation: CASSPRQSSYNEQFF.

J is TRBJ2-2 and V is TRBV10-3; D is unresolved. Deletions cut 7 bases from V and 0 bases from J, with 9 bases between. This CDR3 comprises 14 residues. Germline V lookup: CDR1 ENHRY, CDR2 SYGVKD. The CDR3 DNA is TGTGCCATCACGATAGGCCCGAACACCGGGGAGCTGTTTTTT. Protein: CAITIGPNTGELFF.

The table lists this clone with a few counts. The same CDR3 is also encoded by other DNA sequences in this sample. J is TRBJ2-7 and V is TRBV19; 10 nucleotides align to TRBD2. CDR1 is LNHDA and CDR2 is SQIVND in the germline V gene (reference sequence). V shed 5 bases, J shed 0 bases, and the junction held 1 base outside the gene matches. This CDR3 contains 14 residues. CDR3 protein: CASSSSGSSYEQYF. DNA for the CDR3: TGTGCCAGTAGTTCTAGCGGGAGCTCCTACGAGCAGTACTTC.

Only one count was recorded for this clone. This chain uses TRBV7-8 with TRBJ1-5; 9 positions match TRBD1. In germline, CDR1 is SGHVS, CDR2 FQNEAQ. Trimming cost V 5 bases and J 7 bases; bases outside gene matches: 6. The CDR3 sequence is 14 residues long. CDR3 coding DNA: TGTGCCAGCAGCATGGGACAGGGCAGGCAGCCCCAGCATTTT. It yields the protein CASSMGQGRQPQHF.

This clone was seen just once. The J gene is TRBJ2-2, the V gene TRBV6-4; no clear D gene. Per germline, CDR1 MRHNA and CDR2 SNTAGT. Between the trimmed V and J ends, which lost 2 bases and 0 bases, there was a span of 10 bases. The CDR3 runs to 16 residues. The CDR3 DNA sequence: TGTGCCAGCAGTGACGGGCTATTCGCGAACACCGGGGAGCTGTTTTTT. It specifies CASSDGLFANTGELFF.

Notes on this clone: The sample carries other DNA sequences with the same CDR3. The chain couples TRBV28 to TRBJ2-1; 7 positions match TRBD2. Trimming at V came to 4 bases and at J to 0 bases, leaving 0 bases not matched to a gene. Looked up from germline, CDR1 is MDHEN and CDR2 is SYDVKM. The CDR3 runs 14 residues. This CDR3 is CASSWGGSYNEQFF. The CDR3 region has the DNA TGTGCCAGCAGTTGGGGGGGCTCCTACAATGAGCAGTTCTTC.

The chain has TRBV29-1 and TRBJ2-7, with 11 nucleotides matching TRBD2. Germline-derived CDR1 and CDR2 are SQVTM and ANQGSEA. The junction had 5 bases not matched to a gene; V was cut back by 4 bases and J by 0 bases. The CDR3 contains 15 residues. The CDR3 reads CSVGGTSGRSYEQYF. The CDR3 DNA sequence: TGCAGCGTTGGTGGGACTAGCGGTCGCTCCTACGAGCAGTACTTC.

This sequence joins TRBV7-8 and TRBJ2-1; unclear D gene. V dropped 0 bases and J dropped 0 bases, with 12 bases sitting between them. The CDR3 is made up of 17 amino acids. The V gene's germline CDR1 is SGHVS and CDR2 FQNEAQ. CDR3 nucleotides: TGTGCCAGCAGCTTAGCGAGGCTCGTGAGCTCCTACAATGAGCAGTTCTTC. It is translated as CASSLARLVSSYNEQFF.

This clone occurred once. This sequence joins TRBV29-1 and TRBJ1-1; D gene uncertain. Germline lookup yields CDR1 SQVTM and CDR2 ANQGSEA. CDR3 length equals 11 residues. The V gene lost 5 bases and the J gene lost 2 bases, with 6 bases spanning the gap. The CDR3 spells CSVQNNTEAFF. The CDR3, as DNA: TGCAGCGTTCAGAATAACACTGAAGCTTTCTTT. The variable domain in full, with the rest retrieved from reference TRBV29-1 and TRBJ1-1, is SAVISQKPSRDICQRGTSLTIQCQVDSQVTMMFWYRQQPGQSLTLIATANQGSEATYESGFVIDKFPISRPNLTFSTLTVSNMSPEDSSIYLCSVQNNTEAFFGQGTRLTVV.

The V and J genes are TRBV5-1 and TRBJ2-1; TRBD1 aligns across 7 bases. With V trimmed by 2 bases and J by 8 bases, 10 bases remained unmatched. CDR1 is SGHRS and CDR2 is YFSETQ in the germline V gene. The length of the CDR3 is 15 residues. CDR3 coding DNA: TGCGCCAGCAGCTTAAGGACAGGATCGGTGCATGAGCAGTTCTTC. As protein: CASSLRTGSVHEQFF.

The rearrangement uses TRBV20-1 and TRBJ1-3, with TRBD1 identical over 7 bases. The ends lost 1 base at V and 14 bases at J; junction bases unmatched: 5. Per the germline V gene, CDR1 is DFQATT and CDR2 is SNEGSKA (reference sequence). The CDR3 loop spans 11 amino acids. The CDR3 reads CSARGQGALYF. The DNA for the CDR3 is TGCAGTGCTAGAGGACAGGGTGCCTTATATTTT.

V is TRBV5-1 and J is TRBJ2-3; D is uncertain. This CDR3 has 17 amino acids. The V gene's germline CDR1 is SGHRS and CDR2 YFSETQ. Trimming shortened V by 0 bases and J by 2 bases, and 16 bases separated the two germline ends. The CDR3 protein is CASSLVRSKEITDTQYF. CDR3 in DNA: TGCGCCAGCAGCTTGGTTCGCAGTAAAGAAATCACAGATACGCAGTATTTT.

The CDR3 region is CASSQVGETDTQYF. CDR3 coding DNA: TGTGCCAGCAGCCAAGTAGGAGAAACAGATACGCAGTATTTT. This chain uses TRBV4-2 with TRBJ2-3; D ambiguous. CDR3 length equals 14 residues. V shed 1 base and J shed 3 bases, with 8 bases lying between them. Germline CDR1 reads LGHNA; CDR2 reads YNFKEQ.

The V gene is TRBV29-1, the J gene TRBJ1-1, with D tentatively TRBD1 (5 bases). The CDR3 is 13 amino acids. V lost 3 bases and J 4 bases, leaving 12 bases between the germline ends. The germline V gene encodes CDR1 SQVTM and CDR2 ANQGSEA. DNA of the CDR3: TGCAGCGTTGATCCTTGGGGCAGCACTGAAGCTTTCTTT. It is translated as CSVDPWGSTEAFF.